This T cell receptor (beta chain) is drawn from a study of blood T cell repertoires in COVID-19. Study as a whole: Both acute and convalescent COVID-19 samples were obtained from the United States, Italy and Spain.

Followed over time, Seattle patients had been enrolled while infection was active. As processed by the authors: From reference gene primer amplification, estimates of nucleated cell counts were derived. Clones were read by immunoSEQ multiplex PCR, and TCRdb kept only the in-frame ones, dropping some. The DNA gave D and trimming, while V, J and clone size come from that table. The table has around 400,000 clones, around 87% seen once. The CDR3 contains 14 residues. Germline values: CDR1 MRHNA, CDR2 SNTAGT. Trimming took 6 bases from V and 6 from J; bases not matched to a gene: 5. The sequenced material came from peripheral blood. The sequence was collected from a woman aged 60-75 years with COVID-19, enrolled during active disease. V and J are TRBV6-4 and TRBJ1-6; 7 positions agree with TRBD1. CDR3 nucleotides: TGTGCCAGCAGGAGGGACAGAGCTAATTCACCCCTCCACTTT. This codes for CASRRDRANSPLHF.